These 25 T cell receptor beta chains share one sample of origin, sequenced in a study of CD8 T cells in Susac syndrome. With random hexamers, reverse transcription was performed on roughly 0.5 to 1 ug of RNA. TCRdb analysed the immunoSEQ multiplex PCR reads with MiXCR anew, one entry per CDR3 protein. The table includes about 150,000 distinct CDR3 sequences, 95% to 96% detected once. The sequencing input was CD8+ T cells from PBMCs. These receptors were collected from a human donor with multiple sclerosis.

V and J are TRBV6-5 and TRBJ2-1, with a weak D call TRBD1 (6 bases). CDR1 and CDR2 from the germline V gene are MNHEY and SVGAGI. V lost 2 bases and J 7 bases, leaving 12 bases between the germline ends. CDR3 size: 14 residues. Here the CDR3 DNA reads TGTGCCAGCAGTTACCGGGACACCCGGAATGAGCAGTTCTTC. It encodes CASSYRDTRNEQFF.

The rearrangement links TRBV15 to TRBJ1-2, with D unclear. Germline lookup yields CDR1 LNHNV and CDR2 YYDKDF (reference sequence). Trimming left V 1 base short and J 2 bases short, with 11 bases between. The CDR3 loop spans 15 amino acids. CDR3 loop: CATSRVIERNYGYTF. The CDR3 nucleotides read TGTGCCACCAGCAGAGTCATAGAGAGAAACTATGGCTACACCTTC.

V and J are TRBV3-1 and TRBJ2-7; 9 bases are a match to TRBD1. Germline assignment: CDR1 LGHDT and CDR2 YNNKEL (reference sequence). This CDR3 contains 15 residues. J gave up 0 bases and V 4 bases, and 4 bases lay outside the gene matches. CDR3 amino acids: CASSPGTGPSYEQYF. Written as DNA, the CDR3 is TGTGCCAGCAGCCCCGGGACAGGGCCCTCCTACGAGCAGTACTTC.

The chain's CDR3 is CASSGTGAYEQYV. CDR3 nucleotide sequence: TGTGCCAGCAGTGGAACAGGAGCCTACGAGCAGTACGTC. V usage is TRBV28 and J usage is TRBJ2-7, with a possible D match to TRBD1 (5 bases). The germline V and J ends were trimmed by 5 bases and 2 bases, with 10 bases remaining between them. Germline CDR1 and CDR2: MDHEN and SYDVKM. The CDR3 totals 13 residues.

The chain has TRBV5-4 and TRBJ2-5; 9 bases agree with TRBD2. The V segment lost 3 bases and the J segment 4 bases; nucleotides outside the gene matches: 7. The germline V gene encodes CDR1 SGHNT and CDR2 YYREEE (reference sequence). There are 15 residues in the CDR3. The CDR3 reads CASSYGSGGSETQYF. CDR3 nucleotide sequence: TGTGCCAGCAGCTATGGAAGCGGGGGGTCAGAGACCCAGTACTTC. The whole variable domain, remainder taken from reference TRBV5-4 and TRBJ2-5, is ETGVTQSPTHLIKTRGQQVTLRCSSQSGHNTVSWYQQALGQGPQFIFQYYREEENGRGNFPPRFSGLQFPNYSSELNVNALELDDSALYLCASSYGSGGSETQYFGPGTRLLVL.

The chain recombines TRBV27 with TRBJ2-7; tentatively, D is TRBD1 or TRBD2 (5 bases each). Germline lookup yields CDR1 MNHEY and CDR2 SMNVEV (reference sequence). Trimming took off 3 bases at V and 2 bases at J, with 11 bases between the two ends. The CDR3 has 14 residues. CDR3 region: CASSFRDATYEQYF. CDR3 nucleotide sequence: TGTGCCAGCAGTTTCAGGGACGCAACCTACGAGCAGTACTTC.

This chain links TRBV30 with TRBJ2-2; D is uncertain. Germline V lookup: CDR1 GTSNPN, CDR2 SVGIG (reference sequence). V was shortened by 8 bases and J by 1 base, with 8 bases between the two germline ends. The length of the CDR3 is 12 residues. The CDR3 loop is CAGPGNTGELFF. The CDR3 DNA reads TGTGCCGGCCCAGGGAACACCGGGGAGCTGTTTTTT.

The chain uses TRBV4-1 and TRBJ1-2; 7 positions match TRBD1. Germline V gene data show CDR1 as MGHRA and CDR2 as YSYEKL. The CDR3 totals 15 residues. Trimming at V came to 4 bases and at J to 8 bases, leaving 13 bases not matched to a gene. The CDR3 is CASSPSRTGPGGYTF. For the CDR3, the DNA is TGCGCCAGCAGCCCCTCGAGGACAGGTCCCGGCGGCTACACCTTC.

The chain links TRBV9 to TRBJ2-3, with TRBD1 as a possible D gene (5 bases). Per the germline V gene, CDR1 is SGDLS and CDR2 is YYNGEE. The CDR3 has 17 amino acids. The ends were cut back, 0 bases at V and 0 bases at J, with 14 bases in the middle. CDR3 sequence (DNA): TGTGCCAGCAGCGTAGTTGGGGCGACGATTAGCACAGATACGCAGTATTTT. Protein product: CASSVVGATISTDTQYF.

The CDR3 reads CSVEDQAGAFLGEQFF. CDR3 sequence (DNA): TGCAGCGTTGAAGACCAAGCGGGGGCCTTCCTAGGGGAGCAGTTCTTC. The rearrangement links TRBV29-1 to TRBJ2-1; 8 bases agree with TRBD2. Germline V gene data show CDR1 as SQVTM and CDR2 as ANQGSEA. CDR3 size: 16 residues. V trimming: 0 bases; J trimming: 10 bases; junction bases outside the gene matches: 14.

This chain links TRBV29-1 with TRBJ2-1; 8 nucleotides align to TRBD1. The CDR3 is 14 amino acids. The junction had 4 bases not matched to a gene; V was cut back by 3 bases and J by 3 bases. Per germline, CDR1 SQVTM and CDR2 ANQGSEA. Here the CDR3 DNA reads TGCAGCGTTGAGGCAGGGGGCATCTACAATGAGCAGTTCTTC. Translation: CSVEAGGIYNEQFF.

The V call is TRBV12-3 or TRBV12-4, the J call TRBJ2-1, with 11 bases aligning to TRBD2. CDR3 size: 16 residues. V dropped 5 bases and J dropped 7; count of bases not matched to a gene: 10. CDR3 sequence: CASSPIIAGGPNEQFF. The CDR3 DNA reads TGTGCCAGCAGTCCTATTATAGCGGGGGGGCCTAATGAGCAGTTCTTC.

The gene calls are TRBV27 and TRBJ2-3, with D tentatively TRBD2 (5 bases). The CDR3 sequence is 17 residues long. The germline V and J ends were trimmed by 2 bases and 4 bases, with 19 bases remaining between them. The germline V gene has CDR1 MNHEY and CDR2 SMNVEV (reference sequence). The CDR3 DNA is TGTGCCAGCAGTTTACGGTCTCTAGTGGAGGTCCCAGATACGCAGTATTTT. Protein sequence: CASSLRSLVEVPDTQYF.

The CDR3 protein is CASSTLEGLYNEQFF. CDR3 sequence (DNA): TGTGCCAGCAGTACCCTTGAGGGGCTCTACAATGAGCAGTTCTTC. This chain connects TRBV27 to TRBJ2-1; D is perhaps TRBD1 or TRBD2 (5 bases each). Germline values: CDR1 MNHEY, CDR2 SMNVEV (reference sequence). Trimming took 5 bases from V and 3 from J, leaving 14 bases between them. The CDR3 is 15 residues long.

CDR3 residues: CATAKTGTGNTEAFF. The CDR3 DNA follows: TGCGCCACAGCGAAAACCGGGACAGGGAACACTGAAGCTTTCTTT. The chain has TRBV5-1 and TRBJ1-1; TRBD1 agrees at 8 bases. Germline V gene sequence: CDR1 SGHRS, CDR2 YFSETQ. This CDR3 has 15 residues. J gave up 1 base and V 9 bases, and 11 bases lay outside the gene matches.

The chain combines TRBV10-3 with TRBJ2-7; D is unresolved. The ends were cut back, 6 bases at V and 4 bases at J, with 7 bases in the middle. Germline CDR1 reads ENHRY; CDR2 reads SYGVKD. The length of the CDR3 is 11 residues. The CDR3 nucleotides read TGTGCCATCAGGCAAGGTTACGAGCAGTACTTC. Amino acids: CAIRQGYEQYF.

The CDR3 reads CASSNPGGGYNEQFF. The CDR3 DNA sequence: TGTGCCAGCAGCAACCCCGGCGGGGGGTACAATGAGCAGTTCTTC. This chain uses TRBV7-2 with TRBJ2-1, with 8 bases identical to TRBD2. CDR1 and CDR2 (germline): SGHTA, FQGNSA. The CDR3 is 15 residues long. With 5 bases clipped from V and 4 bases from J, the junction kept 7 bases outside the gene matches. The variable domain in full, with the rest retrieved from reference TRBV7-2 and TRBJ2-1, is GAGVSQSPSNKVTEKGKDVELRCDPISGHTALYWYRQSLGQGLEFLIYFQGNSAPDKSGLPSDRFSAERTGGSVSTLTIQRTQQEDSAVYLCASSNPGGGYNEQFFGPGTRLTVL.

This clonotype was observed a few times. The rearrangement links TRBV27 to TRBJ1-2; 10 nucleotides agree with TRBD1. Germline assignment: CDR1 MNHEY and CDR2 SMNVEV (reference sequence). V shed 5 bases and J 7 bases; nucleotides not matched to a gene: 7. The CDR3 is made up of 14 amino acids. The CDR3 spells CASSPGTGVRGYTF. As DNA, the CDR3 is TGTGCCAGCAGTCCCGGGACAGGGGTTCGTGGCTACACCTTC.

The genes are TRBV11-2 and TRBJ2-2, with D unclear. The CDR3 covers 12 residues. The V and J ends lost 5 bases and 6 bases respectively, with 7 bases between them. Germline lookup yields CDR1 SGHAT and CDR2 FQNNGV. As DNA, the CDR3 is TGTGCCAGCAGCCATTTGTCCGGGGAGCTGTTTTTT. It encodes CASSHLSGELFF.

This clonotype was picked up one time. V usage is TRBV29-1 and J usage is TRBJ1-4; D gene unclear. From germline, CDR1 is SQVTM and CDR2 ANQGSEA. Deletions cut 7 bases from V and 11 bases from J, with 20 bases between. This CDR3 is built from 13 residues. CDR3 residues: CSAGGSRAEKLFF. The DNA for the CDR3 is TGCAGCGCCGGTGGGAGCCGGGCGGAGAAACTGTTTTTT.

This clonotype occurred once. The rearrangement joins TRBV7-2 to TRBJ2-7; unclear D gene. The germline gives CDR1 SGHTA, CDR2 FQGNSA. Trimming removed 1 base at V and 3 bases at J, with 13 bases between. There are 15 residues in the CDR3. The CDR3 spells CASSLEETLGYEQYF. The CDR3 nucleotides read TGTGCCAGCAGCTTAGAAGAGACTTTGGGCTACGAGCAGTACTTC.

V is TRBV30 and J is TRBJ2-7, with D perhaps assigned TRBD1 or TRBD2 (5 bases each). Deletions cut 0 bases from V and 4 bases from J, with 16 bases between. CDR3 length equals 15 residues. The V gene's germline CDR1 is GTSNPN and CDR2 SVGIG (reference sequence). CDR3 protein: CAWSVGPGRAYEQYF. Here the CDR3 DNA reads TGTGCCTGGAGTGTAGGTCCGGGGCGGGCGTACGAGCAGTACTTC.

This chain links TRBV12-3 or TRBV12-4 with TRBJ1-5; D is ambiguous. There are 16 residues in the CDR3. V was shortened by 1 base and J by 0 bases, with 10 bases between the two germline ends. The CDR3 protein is CASSLGQFHSNQPQHF. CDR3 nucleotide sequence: TGTGCCAGCAGTTTAGGGCAGTTCCATAGCAATCAGCCCCAGCATTTT.

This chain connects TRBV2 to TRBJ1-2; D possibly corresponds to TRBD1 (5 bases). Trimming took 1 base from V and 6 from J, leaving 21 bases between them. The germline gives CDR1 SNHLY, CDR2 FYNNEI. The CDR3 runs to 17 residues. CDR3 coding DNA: TGTGCCAGCAGTGAAGAAGTCCCGACAGCCCTCAATAATGGCTACACCTTC. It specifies CASSEEVPTALNNGYTF.

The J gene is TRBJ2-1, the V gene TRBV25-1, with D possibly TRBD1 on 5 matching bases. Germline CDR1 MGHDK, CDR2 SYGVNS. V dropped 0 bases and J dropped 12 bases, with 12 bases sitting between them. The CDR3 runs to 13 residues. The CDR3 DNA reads TGTGCCAGCAGTGAATATCAGGGCCCGGGGCAGTTCTTC. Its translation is CASSEYQGPGQFF.